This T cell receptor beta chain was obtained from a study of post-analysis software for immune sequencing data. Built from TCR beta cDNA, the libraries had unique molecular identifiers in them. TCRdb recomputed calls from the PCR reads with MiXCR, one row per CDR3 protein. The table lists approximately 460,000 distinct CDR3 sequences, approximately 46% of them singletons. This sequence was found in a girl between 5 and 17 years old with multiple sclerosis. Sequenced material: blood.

CDR3: CASRSLRGPGADTQYF. In DNA, the CDR3 is TGTGCCAGCAGAAGCCTAAGGGGCCCGGGAGCAGATACGCAGTATTTT. The chain has TRBV12-3 or TRBV12-4 and TRBJ2-3; weak D call: TRBD2 (6 bases). The V end was cut by 6 bases, the J end by 4 bases, with 20 bases between. This CDR3 is 16 amino acids long.